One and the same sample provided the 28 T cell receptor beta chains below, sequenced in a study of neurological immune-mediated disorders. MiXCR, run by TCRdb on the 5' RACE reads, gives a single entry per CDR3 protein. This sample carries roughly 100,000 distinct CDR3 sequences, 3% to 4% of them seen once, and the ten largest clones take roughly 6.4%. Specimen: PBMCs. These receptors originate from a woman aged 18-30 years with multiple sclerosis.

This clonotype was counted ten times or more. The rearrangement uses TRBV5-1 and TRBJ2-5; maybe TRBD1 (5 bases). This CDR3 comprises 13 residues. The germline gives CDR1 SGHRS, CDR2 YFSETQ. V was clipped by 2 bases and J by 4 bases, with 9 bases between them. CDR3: CASSFAGSETQYF. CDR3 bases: TGCGCCAGCAGCTTTGCAGGGTCAGAGACCCAGTACTTC.

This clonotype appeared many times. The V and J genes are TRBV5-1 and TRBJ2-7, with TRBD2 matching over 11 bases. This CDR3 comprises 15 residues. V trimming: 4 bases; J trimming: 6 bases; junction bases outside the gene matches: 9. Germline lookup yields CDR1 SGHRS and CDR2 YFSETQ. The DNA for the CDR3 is TGCGCCAGCAGCCTCTTAGCGGGAGGGTCGCGCGAGCAGTACTTC. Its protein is CASSLLAGGSREQYF.

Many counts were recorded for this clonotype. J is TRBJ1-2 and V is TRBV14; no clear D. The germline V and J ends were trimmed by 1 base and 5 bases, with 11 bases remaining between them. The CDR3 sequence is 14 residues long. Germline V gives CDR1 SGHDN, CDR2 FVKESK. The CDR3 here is CASSQAQVGYGYTF. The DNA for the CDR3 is TGTGCCAGCAGCCAAGCGCAGGTCGGATATGGCTACACCTTC.

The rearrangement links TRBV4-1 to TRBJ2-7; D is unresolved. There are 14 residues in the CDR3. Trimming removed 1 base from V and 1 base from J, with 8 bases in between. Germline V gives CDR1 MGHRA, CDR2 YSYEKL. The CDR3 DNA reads TGCGCCAGCAGCCAAGCCGCCAGGTCCTACGAGCAGTACTTC. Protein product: CASSQAARSYEQYF.

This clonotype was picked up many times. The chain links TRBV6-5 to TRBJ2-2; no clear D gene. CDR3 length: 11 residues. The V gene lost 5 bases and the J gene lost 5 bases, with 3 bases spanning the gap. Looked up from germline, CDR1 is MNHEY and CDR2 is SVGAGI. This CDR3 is CASSRTGELFF. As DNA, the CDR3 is TGTGCCAGCAGTCGAACCGGGGAGCTGTTTTTT.

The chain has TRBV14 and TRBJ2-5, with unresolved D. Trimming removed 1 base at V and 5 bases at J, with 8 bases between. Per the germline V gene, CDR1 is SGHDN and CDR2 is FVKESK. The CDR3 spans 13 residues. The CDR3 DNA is TGTGCCAGCAGCCAAGGGGTTTTGGAGACCCAGTACTTC. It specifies CASSQGVLETQYF. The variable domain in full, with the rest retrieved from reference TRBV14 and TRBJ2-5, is EAGVTQFPSHSVIEKGQTVTLRCDPISGHDNLYWYRRVMGKEIKFLLHFVKESKQDESGMPNNRFLAERTGGTYSTLKVQPAELEDSGVYFCASSQGVLETQYFGPGTRLLVL.

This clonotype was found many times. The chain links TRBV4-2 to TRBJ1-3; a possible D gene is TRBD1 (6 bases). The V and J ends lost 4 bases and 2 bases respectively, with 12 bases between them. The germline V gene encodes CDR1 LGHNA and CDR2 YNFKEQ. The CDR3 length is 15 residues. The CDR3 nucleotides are TGTGCCAGCAGCCCCGGACAGACAACTGGAAACACCATATATTTT. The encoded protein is CASSPGQTTGNTIYF.

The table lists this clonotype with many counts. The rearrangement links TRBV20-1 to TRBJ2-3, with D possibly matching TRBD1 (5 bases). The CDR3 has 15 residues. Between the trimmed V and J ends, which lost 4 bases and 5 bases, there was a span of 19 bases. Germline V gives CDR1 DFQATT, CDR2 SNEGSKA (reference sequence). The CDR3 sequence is CSAIRAMSNLDTQYF. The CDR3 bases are TGCAGTGCTATCAGGGCAATGTCTAATTTAGATACGCAGTATTTT.

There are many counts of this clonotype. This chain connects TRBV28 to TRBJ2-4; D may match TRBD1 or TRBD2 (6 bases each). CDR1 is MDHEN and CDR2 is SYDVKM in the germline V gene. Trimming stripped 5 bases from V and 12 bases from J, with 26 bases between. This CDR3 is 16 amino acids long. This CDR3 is CASSTRTGAVGQGQYF. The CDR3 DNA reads TGTGCCAGCAGTACCAGGACGGGGGCCGTCGGTCAGGGTCAGTACTTC.

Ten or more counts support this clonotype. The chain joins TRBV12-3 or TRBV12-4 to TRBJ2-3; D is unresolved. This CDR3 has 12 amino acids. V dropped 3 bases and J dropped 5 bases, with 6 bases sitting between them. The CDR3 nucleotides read TGTGCCAGCAGTTTTTTAGAAGATACGCAGTATTTT. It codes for CASSFLEDTQYF.

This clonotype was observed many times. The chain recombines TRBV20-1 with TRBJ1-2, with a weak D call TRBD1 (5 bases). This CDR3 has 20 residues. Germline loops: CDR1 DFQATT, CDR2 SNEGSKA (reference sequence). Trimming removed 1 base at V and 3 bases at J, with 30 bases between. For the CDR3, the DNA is TGCAGTGCTAGAGTCCGGGAGGGAGGGGCAAGATCTAGTACGGACTATGGCTACACCTTC. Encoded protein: CSARVREGGARSSTDYGYTF.

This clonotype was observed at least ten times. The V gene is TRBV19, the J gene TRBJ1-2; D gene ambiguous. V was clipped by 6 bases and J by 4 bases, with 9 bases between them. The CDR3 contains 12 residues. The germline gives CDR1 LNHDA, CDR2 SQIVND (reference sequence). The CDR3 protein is CASRLVGYGYTF. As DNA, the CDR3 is TGTGCCAGTAGGTTGGTCGGCTATGGCTACACCTTC.

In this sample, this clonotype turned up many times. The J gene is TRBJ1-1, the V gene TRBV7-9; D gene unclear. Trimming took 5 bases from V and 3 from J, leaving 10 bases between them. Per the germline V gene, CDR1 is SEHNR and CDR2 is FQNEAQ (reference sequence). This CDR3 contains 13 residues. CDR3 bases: TGTGCCAGCAGCCTCACGGGTCACACTGAAGCTTTCTTT. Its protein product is CASSLTGHTEAFF.

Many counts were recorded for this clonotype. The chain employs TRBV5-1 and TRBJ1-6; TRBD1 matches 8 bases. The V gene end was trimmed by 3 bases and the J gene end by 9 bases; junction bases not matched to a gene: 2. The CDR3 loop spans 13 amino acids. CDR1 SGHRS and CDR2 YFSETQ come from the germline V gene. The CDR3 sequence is CASSSDRASPLHF. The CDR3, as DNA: TGCGCCAGCAGCTCGGACAGGGCTTCACCCCTCCACTTT.

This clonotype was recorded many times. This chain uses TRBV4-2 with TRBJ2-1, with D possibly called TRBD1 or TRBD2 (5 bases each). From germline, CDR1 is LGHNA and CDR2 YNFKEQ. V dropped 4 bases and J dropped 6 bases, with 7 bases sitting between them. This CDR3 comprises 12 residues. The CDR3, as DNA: TGTGCCAGCAGCCGGGACGGCAATGAGCAGTTCTTC. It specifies CASSRDGNEQFF.

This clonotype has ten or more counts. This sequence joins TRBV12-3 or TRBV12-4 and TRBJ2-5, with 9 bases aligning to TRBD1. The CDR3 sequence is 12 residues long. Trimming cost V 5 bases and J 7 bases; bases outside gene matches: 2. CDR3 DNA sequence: TGTGCCAGCAGTATGACAGGGGGGACCCAGTACTTC. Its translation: CASSMTGGTQYF.

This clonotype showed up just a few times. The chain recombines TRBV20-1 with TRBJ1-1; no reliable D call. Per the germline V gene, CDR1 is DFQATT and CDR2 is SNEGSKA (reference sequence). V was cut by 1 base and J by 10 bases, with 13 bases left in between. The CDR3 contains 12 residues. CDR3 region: CSARGVTGGAFF. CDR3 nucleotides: TGCAGTGCTAGAGGAGTGACCGGAGGAGCTTTCTTT.

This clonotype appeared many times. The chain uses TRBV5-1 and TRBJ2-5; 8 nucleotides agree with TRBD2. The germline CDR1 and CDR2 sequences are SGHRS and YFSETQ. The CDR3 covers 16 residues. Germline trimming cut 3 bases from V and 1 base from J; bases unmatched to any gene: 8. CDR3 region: CASSSTGTRLQETQYF. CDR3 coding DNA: TGCGCCAGCAGCTCCACCGGGACTAGACTCCAAGAGACCCAGTACTTC.

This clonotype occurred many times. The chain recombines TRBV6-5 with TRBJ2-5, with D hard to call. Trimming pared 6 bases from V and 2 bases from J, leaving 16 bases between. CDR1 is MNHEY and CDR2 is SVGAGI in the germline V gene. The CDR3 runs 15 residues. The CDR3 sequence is CASRGLISPQETQYF. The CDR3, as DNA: TGTGCCAGCAGAGGGTTAATAAGTCCTCAAGAGACCCAGTACTTC.

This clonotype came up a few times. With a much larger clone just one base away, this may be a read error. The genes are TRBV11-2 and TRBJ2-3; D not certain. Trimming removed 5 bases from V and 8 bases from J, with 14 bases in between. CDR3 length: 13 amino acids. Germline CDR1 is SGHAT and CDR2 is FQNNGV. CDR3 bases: TGTGCCAGCAGCGTGACCCCTTCGGCTACGCAGTATTTT. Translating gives CASSVTPSATQYF.

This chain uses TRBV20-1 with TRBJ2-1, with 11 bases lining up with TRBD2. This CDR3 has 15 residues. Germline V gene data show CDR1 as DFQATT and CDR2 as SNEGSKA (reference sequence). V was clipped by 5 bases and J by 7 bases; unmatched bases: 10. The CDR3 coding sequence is TGCAGTGCTTTCGTAGCGGGGGGGCCGAGGAATGAGCAGTTCTTC. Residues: CSAFVAGGPRNEQFF.

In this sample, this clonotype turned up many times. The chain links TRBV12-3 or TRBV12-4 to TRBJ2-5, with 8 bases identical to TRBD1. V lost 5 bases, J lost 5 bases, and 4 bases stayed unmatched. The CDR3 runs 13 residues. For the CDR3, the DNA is TGTGCCAGCAGTCGACAGGGGCGGGAGACCCAGTACTTC. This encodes CASSRQGRETQYF.

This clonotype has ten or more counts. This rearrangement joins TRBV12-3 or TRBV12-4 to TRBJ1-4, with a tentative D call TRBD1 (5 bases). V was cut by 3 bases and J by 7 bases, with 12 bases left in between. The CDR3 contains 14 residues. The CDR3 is CASSFTVRAEKLFF. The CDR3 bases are TGTGCCAGCAGTTTCACCGTCAGGGCTGAAAAACTGTTTTTT.

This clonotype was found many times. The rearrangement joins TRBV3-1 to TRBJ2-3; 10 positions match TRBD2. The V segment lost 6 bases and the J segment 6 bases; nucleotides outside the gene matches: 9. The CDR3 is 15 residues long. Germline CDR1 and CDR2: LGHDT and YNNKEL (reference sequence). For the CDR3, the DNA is TGTGCCAGCAGTCAGCGGGGGGGTCGAGGTGATACGCAGTATTTT. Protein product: CASSQRGGRGDTQYF.

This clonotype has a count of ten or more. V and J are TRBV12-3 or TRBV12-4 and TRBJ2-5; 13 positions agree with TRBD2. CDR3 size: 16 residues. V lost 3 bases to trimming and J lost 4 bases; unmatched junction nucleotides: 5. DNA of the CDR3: TGTGCCAGCAGTTTCGGACTAGCGGGAGTCGGAGAGACCCAGTACTTC. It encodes CASSFGLAGVGETQYF.

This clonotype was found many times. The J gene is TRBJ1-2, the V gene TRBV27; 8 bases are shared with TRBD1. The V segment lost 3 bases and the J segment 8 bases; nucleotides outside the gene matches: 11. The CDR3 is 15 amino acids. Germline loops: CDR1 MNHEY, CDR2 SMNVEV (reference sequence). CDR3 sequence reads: CASSFGQGFMRGYTF. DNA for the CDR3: TGTGCCAGCAGTTTTGGACAGGGATTCATGAGGGGCTACACCTTC.

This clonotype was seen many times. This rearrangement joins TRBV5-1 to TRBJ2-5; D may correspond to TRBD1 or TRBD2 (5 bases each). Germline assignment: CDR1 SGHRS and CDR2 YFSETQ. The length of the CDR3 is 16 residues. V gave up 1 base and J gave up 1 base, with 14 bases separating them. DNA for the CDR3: TGCGCCAGCAGCTTGACCTTGGGGGTTGGCCAAGAGACCCAGTACTTC. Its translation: CASSLTLGVGQETQYF.

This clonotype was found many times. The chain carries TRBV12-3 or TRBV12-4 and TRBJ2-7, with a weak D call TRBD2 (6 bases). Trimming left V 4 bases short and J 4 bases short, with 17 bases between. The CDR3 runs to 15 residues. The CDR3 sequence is CASSSPWVAVYEQYF. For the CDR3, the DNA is TGTGCCAGCAGTTCCCCTTGGGTAGCGGTATACGAGCAGTACTTC.